These 23 T cell receptor beta chains were all obtained from the same sample, sequenced in a study of T cells in Graves' hyperthyroidism and ophthalmopathy. RNA transcripts served as the template for amplifying TCR beta CDR3 regions. Initially, a first-round RT-PCR of the TCR CDR3 employed the HTBI primer set. TCRdb redid the calling of the multiplex PCR reads with MiXCR, one entry per CDR3 protein. Of almost 250,000 distinct CDR3 sequences listed, over 20% are singletons. The sequencing sample was made of blood. The origin of the receptors is a woman between 40 and 55 years old with Graves' ophthalmopathy.

The chain has TRBV7-2 and TRBJ1-1, with a tentative D call TRBD1 (6 bases). Trimming stripped 5 bases from V and 6 bases from J, with 13 bases between. The germline V gene encodes CDR1 SGHTA and CDR2 FQGNSA. CDR3 length: 13 amino acids. The CDR3 loop is CASSISGDAEAFF. Here the CDR3 DNA reads TGTGCCAGCAGCATATCAGGGGACGCTGAAGCTTTCTTT. The variable domain in full, with the rest retrieved from reference TRBV7-2 and TRBJ1-1, is GAGVSQSPSNKVTEKGKDVELRCDPISGHTALYWYRQSLGQGLEFLIYFQGNSAPDKSGLPSDRFSAERTGGSVSTLTIQRTQQEDSAVYLCASSISGDAEAFFGQGTRLTVV.

The chain carries TRBV12-3 or TRBV12-4 and TRBJ1-2, with TRBD1 as a possible D gene (5 bases). V lost 3 bases, J lost 7 bases, and 15 bases lay in between. This CDR3 spans 14 amino acids. The chain's CDR3 is CASSLLGEVSGYTF. The CDR3 coding sequence is TGTGCCAGCAGTTTGTTAGGGGAGGTTTCTGGCTACACCTTC.

The gene calls are TRBV19 and TRBJ2-2; D gene unclear. V was trimmed by 1 base and J by 0 bases, leaving 3 bases between them. The CDR3 totals 14 residues. Germline CDR1 is LNHDA and CDR2 is SQIVND (reference sequence). The CDR3 bases are TGTGCCAGTAGTATAGGATCGAACACCGGGGAGCTGTTTTTT. Residues: CASSIGSNTGELFF.

In its sample, this clonotype was seen many times. The chain combines TRBV20-1 with TRBJ2-7; 7 positions agree with TRBD2. Trimming took 3 bases from V and 3 from J; bases not matched to a gene: 8. Germline CDR1 reads DFQATT; CDR2 reads SNEGSKA (reference sequence). There are 14 residues in the CDR3. The CDR3 loop reads CSASASGIDYEQYF. CDR3 coding DNA: TGCAGTGCTAGTGCGAGCGGGATTGACTACGAGCAGTACTTC.

This clonotype has ten or more counts. Here the CDR3 DNA reads TGTGCCAGCAGCTTATACACCTCCTACGAGCAGTACTTC. This translates into CASSLYTSYEQYF. The chain employs TRBV7-8 and TRBJ2-7; D is unclear. This CDR3 has 13 amino acids. Trimming pared 2 bases from V and 0 bases from J, leaving 5 bases between. CDR1 is SGHVS, CDR2 FQNEAQ, per germline.

This clonotype was seen a handful of times. V usage is TRBV6-2 or TRBV6-3 and J usage is TRBJ1-1, with D unresolved. This CDR3 has 13 residues. Germline values: CDR1 MNHEY, CDR2 SVGEGT. The ends were cut back, 5 bases at V and 4 bases at J, with 11 bases in the middle. The CDR3 nucleotides are TGTGCCAGCAGTAACGGAGCGACCACTGAAGCTTTCTTT. Amino acids: CASSNGATTEAFF.

This clonotype was seen ten or more times. V usage is TRBV30 and J usage is TRBJ1-2, with TRBD1 matching 8 bases. CDR3 length: 14 amino acids. Germline CDR1 reads GTSNPN; CDR2 reads SVGIG (reference sequence). With V trimmed by 0 bases and J by 5 bases, 5 bases remained unmatched. The DNA for the CDR3 is TGTGCCTGGAGTGTAACCAGGGGGCTTTATGGCTACACCTTC. This sequence encodes CAWSVTRGLYGYTF.

The chain is built from TRBV5-6 and TRBJ2-7, with 10 bases that match TRBD1. Germline V gene sequence: CDR1 SGHDT, CDR2 YYEEEE. This CDR3 spans 16 amino acids. V shed 5 bases and J 1 base; nucleotides not matched to a gene: 9. CDR3 nucleotide sequence: TGTGCCAGCAGGAAGGTACCGGGACAGGGGTCCTACGAGCAGTACTTC. Translated, it gives CASRKVPGQGSYEQYF.

The chain carries TRBV28 and TRBJ1-1; 7 nucleotides agree with TRBD1. The CDR3 consists of 15 residues. The germline gives CDR1 MDHEN, CDR2 SYDVKM. Unmatched junction bases numbered 8, after V lost 6 bases and J lost 1 base. The CDR3 DNA follows: TGTGCCAGCAGCGGGGAAGGGGGCTGGAACACTGAAGCTTTCTTT. It specifies CASSGEGGWNTEAFF.

Points on this clonotype: This clone may be a read error of a much larger clone one base away. The CDR3 sequence is CASSFGPGGETQYF. The CDR3 coding sequence is TGTGCCAGCAGTTTCGGACCGGGGGGAGAGACCCAGTACTTC. The chain is built from TRBV28 and TRBJ2-5; 7 bases agree with TRBD2. Germline loops: CDR1 MDHEN, CDR2 SYDVKM. The V and J ends lost 3 bases and 4 bases, in that order; junction bases with no gene match: 5. CDR3 size: 14 residues.

This clonotype was seen a few times. The J gene is TRBJ1-5, the V gene TRBV11-3, with D possibly TRBD1 on 5 matching bases. Trimming stripped 1 base from V and 0 bases from J, with 10 bases between. The CDR3 runs 16 residues. From germline, CDR1 is SGHNT and CDR2 YENEEA. The CDR3 region has the DNA TGTGCCAGCAGCTTAGTTTCAGGACATAGCAATCAGCCCCAGCATTTT. It specifies CASSLVSGHSNQPQHF.

In this sample, this clonotype turned up a few times. This sequence may be a read error, since a much larger clone differs from it by one base. The chain has TRBV13 and TRBJ1-2; D gene ambiguous. V dropped 5 bases and J dropped 1 base, with 17 bases sitting between them. Germline V gene sequence: CDR1 PRHDT, CDR2 FYEKMQ (reference sequence). The CDR3 is 16 residues long. In DNA form, the CDR3 reads TGTGCCAGCAGCCCCTTACCCGCCGTCAATAACTATGGCTACACCTTC. Translated, it gives CASSPLPAVNNYGYTF.

This clonotype occurred many times. The rearrangement joins TRBV28 to TRBJ1-5; D gene ambiguous. Germline V gene lookup returns CDR1 MDHEN and CDR2 SYDVKM. V lost 3 bases and J lost 5, with 8 bases in between. The CDR3 spans 13 residues. This CDR3 is CASSFGPHQPQHF. The CDR3 region has the DNA TGTGCCAGCAGTTTTGGGCCCCATCAGCCCCAGCATTTT.

CDR3 in DNA: TGCAGTGCTCTCCCGGGACTCAACACCGGGGAGCTGTTTTTT. Translated, it gives CSALPGLNTGELFF. The gene calls are TRBV20-1 and TRBJ2-2; a weak D match, TRBD2 (6 bases). V dropped 5 bases and J dropped 2 bases, with 12 bases sitting between them. The CDR3 sequence is 14 residues long. CDR1 and CDR2 (germline): DFQATT, SNEGSKA (reference sequence).

This clonotype was detected many times. The chain employs TRBV2 and TRBJ2-7; 8 nucleotides line up with TRBD2. Per germline, CDR1 SNHLY and CDR2 FYNNEI. Trimming removed 3 bases from V and 6 bases from J; junction bases left unmatched: 7. This CDR3 contains 14 residues. CDR3 residues: CASSEGLAGREQYF. The CDR3 coding sequence is TGTGCCAGCAGTGAGGGATTAGCGGGACGCGAGCAGTACTTC.

This clonotype appeared many times. This chain connects TRBV20-1 to TRBJ2-5; D might be TRBD2 (5 bases). The CDR3 covers 16 residues. From germline, CDR1 is DFQATT and CDR2 SNEGSKA (reference sequence). V was pared by 0 bases and J by 4 bases, with 18 bases between. This chain's CDR3 is CSAREFGGDLGETQYF. As DNA, the CDR3 is TGCAGTGCTAGAGAGTTCGGAGGTGATCTGGGAGAGACCCAGTACTTC.

Remarks on this clonotype: The junction shows a germline mismatch at one end, possibly a read error. This chain connects TRBV15 to TRBJ2-5; 7 positions match TRBD2. Looked up from germline, CDR1 is LNHNV and CDR2 is YYDKDF (reference sequence). CDR3 size: 18 residues. The CDR3 loop reads CATSRPSGGPTSQVTQYF. Written as DNA, the CDR3 is TGTGCCACCAGCAGGCCCTCGGGAGGACCCACCTCCCAAGTGACCCAGTACTTC. Together with reference TRBV15 and TRBJ2-5, the CDR3 gives the full variable domain: DAMVIQNPRYQVTQFGKPVTLSCSQTLNHNVMYWYQQKSSQAPKLLFHYYDKDFNNEADTPDNFQSRRPNTSFCFLDIRSPGLGDTAMYLCATSRPSGGPTSQVTQYFGPGTRLLVL.

This clonotype has a count of ten or more. The genes are TRBV28 and TRBJ2-2; weak D call: TRBD1 (5 bases). The CDR3 extends over 14 amino acids. V lost 6 bases, J lost 5 bases, and 13 bases lay in between. The germline CDR1 and CDR2 sequences are MDHEN and SYDVKM. The CDR3 is CASSPPTGTGELFF. The CDR3 DNA is TGTGCCAGCAGCCCCCCCACAGGTACCGGGGAGCTGTTTTTT.

This chain joins TRBV6-1 and TRBJ1-1; D gene ambiguous. The CDR3 contains 15 residues. The V gene lost 2 bases and the J gene lost 4 bases, with 14 bases spanning the gap. Germline CDR1 is MNHNS and CDR2 is SASEGT. The CDR3 region is CASSELSGSFTEAFF. The CDR3 coding sequence is TGTGCCAGCAGTGAACTGTCAGGATCTTTCACTGAAGCTTTCTTT.

The rearrangement joins TRBV11-2 to TRBJ1-5; D unresolved. Germline CDR1 reads SGHAT; CDR2 reads FQNNGV. The V end lost 5 bases, the J end lost 1 base, and 9 bases lay between the germline ends. CDR3 length: 14 residues. The CDR3 protein is CASSSLESNQPQHF. DNA for the CDR3: TGTGCCAGCAGCAGCCTGGAGAGCAATCAGCCCCAGCATTTT. Complete variable domain (other parts from reference TRBV11-2 and TRBJ1-5): EAGVAQSPRYKIIEKRQSVAFWCNPISGHATLYWYQQILGQGPKLLIQFQNNGVVDDSQLPKDRFSAERLKGVDSTLKIQPAKLEDSAVYLCASSSLESNQPQHFGDGTRLSIL.

This clonotype was observed at least ten times. The chain recombines TRBV7-8 with TRBJ2-7; 10 nucleotides line up with TRBD2. In germline, CDR1 is SGHVS, CDR2 FQNEAQ. V shed 3 bases and J 5 bases; nucleotides not matched to a gene: 7. The CDR3 is 15 amino acids. CDR3 loop: CASSFQAGGSNEQYF. The CDR3 region has the DNA TGTGCCAGCAGCTTCCAAGCGGGAGGGTCCAACGAGCAGTACTTC.

Many counts were recorded for this clonotype. This rearrangement joins TRBV28 to TRBJ1-3; 10 bases match TRBD1. From germline, CDR1 is MDHEN and CDR2 SYDVKM. This CDR3 contains 15 residues. V dropped 5 bases and J dropped 3; count of bases not matched to a gene: 4. The CDR3 loop reads CASSRRTGGGNTIYF. The CDR3 DNA sequence: TGTGCCAGCAGTCGCCGGACAGGGGGTGGAAACACCATATATTTT.

This clonotype was seen repeatedly, ten times or more. The chain employs TRBV6-1 and TRBJ1-2; no clear D gene. CDR1 and CDR2 (germline): MNHNS, SASEGT. V lost 1 base and J lost 8, with 11 bases in between. The CDR3 covers 13 residues. The CDR3 DNA follows: TGTGCCAGCAGTGAAGAAATAGGGTACGGCTACACCTTC. Amino acid sequence: CASSEEIGYGYTF.